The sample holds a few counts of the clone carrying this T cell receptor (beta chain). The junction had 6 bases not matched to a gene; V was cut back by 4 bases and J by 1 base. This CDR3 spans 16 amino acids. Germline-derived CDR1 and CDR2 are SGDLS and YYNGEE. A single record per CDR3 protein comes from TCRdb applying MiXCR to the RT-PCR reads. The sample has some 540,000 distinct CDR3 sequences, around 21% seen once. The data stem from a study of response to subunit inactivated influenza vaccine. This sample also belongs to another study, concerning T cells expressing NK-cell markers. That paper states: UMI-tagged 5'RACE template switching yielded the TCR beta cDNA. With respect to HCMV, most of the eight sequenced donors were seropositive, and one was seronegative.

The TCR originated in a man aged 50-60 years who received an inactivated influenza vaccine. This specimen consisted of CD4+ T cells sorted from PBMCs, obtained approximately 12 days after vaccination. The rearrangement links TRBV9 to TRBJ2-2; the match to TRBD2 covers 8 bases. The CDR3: CASSPRGGGNTGELFF. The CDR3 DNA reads TGTGCCAGCAGCCCCCGGGGGGGTGGGAACACCGGGGAGCTGTTTTTT.